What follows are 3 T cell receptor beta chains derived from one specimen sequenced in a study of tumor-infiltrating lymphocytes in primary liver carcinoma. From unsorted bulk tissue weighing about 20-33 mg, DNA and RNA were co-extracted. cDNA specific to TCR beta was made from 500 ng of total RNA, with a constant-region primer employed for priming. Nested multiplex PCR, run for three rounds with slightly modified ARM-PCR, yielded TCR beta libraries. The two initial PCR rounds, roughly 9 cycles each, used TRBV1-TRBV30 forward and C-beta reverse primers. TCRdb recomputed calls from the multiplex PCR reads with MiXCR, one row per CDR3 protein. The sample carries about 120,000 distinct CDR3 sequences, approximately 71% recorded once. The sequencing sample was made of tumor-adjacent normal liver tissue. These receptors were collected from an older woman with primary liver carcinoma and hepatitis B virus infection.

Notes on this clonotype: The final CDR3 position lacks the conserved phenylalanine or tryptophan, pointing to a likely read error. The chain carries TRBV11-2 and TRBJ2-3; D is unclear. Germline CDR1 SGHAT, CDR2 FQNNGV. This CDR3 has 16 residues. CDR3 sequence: CVSSLVKTERTDTQYL. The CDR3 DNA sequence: TGTGTCAGCAGCTTAGTGAAGACTGAGCGCACAGATACGCAGTATCTT.

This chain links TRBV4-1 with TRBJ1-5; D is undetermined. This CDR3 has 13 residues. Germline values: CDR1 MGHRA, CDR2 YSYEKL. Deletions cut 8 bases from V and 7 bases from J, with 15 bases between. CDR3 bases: TGCGCCAGCCAAGACCACGCTCCCCAGCCCCAGCATTTT. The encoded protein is CASQDHAPQPQHF.

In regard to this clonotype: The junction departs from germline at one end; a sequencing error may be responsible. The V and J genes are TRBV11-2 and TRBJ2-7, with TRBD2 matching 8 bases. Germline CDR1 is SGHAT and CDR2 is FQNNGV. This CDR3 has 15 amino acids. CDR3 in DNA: TGCGCCAGCGACTTAGATAGGGGACTAGTTCCCGAGCAGTACTTC. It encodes CASDLDRGLVPEQYF.